This T cell receptor (beta chain) appears in the sequencing data of a study of PD-1 and CTLA-4 blockade in melanoma. The length of the CDR3 is 14 residues. V lost 7 bases and J 4 bases, leaving 15 bases between the germline ends. CDR1 is MGHRA, CDR2 YSYEKL, per germline. Using immunoSEQ multiplex PCR, the repertoire was profiled, and TCRdb retains in-frame clones only, with some absent. This table has about 32,000 clones, 88% appearing once. The sample consisted of CD8+ T cells from peripheral blood, taken from a patient given anti-PD-1 treatment. The rearrangement joins TRBV4-1 to TRBJ2-3, with D possibly TRBD2 on 6 matching bases. The sequence came from a human donor with melanoma. CDR3 region: CASTYGGAADTQYF. CDR3 bases: TGCGCCAGCACCTATGGCGGGGCGGCAGATACGCAGTATTTT.